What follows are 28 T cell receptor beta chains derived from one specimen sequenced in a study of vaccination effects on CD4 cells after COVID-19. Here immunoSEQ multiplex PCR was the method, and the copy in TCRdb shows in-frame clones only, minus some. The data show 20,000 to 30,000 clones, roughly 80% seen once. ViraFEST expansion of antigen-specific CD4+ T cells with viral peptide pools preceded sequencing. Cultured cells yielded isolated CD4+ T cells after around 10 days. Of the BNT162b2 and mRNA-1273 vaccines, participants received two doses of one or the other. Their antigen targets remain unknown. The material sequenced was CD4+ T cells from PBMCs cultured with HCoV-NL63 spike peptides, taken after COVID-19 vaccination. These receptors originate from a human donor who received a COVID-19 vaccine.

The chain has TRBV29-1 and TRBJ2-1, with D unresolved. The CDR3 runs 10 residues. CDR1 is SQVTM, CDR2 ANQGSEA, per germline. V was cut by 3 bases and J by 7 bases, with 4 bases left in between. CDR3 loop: CSVDRNEQFF. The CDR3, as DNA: TGCAGCGTTGACAGGAATGAGCAGTTCTTC.

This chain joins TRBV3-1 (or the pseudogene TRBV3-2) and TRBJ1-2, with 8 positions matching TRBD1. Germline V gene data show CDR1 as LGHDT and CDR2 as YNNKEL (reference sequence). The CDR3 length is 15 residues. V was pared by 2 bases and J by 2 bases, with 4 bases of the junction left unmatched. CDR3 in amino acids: CASSQQGAWNYGYTF. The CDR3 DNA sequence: TGTGCCAGCAGCCAACAGGGGGCGTGGAACTATGGCTACACCTTC.

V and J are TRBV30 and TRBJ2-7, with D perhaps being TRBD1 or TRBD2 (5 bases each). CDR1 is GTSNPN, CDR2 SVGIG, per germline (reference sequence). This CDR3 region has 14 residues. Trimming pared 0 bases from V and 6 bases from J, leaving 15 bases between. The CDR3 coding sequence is TGTGCCTGGAGTGTGGGGGACCTCTACGGCGAGCAGTACTTC. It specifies CAWSVGDLYGEQYF.

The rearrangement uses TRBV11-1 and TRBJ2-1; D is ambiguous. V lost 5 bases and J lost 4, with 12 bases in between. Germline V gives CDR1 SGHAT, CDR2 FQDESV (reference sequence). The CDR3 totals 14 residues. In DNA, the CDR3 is TGTGCCAGCAGCCCAGCCGGTCTATACAATGAGCAGTTCTTC. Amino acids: CASSPAGLYNEQFF.

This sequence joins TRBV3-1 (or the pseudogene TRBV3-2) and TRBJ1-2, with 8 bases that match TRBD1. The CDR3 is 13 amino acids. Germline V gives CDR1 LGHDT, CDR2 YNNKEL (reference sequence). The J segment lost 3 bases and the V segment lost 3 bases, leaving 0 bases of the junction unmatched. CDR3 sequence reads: CASSQGQDYGYTF. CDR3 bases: TGTGCCAGCAGCCAGGGACAGGACTATGGCTACACCTTC.

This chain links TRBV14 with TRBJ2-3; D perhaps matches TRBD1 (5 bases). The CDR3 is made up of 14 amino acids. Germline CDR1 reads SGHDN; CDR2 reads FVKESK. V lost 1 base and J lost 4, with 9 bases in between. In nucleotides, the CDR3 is TGTGCCAGCAGCCAAGGGAGCAGGGCAGATACGCAGTATTTT. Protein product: CASSQGSRADTQYF.

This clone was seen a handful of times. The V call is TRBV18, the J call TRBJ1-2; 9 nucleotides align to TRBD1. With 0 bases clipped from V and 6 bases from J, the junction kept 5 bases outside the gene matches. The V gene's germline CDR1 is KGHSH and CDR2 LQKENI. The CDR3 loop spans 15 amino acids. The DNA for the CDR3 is TGTGCCAGCTCACCACCAAACACAGGGGGCGATGGCTACACCTTC. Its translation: CASSPPNTGGDGYTF.

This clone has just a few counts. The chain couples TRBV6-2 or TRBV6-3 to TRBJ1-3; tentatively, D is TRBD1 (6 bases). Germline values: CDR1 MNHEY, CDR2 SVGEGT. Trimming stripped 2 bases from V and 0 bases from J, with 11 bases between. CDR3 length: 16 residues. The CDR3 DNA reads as TGTGCCAGCAGTTACCCGGGACAAAACTCTGGAAACACCATATATTTT. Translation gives CASSYPGQNSGNTIYF.

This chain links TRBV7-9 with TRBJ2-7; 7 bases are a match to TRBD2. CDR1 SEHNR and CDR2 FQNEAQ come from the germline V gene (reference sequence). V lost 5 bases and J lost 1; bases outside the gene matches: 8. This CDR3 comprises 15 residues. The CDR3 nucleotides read TGTGCCAGCAGCCCTCCGGCTAGCGGATCCTACGAGCAGTACTTC. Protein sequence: CASSPPASGSYEQYF.

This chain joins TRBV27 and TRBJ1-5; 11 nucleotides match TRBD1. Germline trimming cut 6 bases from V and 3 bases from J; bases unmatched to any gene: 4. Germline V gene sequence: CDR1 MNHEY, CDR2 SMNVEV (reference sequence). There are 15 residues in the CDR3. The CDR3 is CASRRTGGYNQPQHF. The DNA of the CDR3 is TGTGCCAGCAGGAGGACAGGGGGCTACAATCAGCCCCAGCATTTT.

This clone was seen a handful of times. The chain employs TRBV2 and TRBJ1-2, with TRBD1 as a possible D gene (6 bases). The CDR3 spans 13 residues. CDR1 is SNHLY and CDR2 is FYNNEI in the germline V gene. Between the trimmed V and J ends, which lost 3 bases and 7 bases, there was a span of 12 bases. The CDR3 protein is CASSDRGISGYTF. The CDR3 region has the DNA TGTGCCAGCAGTGACAGGGGAATAAGTGGCTACACCTTC.

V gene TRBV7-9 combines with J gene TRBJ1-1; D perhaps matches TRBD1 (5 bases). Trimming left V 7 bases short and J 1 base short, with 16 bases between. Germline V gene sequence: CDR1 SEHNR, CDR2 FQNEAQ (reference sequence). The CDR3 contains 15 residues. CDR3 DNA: TGTGCCAGCAAAATATCAAATCAGGGGAACACTGAAGCTTTCTTT. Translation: CASKISNQGNTEAFF.

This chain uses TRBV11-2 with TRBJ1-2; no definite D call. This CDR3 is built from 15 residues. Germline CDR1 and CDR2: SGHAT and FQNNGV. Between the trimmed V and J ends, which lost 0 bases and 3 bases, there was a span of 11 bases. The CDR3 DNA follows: TGTGCCAGCAGCTTAGAGTCTGGCAGTCACTATGGCTACACCTTC. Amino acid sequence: CASSLESGSHYGYTF.

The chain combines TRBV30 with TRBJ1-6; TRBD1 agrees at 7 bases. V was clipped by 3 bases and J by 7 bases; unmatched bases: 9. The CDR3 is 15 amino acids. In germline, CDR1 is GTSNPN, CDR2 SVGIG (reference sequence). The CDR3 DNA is TGTGCCTGGAGATCTGCGGACAGGAGAAATTCACCCCTCCACTTT. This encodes CAWRSADRRNSPLHF. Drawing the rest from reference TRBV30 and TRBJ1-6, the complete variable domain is SQTIHQWPATLVQPVGSPLSLECTVEGTSNPNLYWYRQAAGRGLQLLFYSVGIGQISSEVPQNLSASRPQDRQFILSSKKLLLSDSGFYLCAWRSADRRNSPLHFGNGTRLTVT.

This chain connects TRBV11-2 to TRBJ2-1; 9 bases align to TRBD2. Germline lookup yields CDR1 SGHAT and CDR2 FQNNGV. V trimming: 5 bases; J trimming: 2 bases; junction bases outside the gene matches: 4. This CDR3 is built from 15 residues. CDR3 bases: TGTGCCAGCAGCCGATTAGCGGGGGCCTACAATGAGCAGTTCTTC. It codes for CASSRLAGAYNEQFF.

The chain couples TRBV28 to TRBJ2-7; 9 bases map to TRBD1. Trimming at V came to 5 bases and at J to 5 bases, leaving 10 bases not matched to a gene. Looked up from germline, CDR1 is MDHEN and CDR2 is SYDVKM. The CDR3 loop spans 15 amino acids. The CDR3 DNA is TGTGCCAGCAGTCGAGGACAGGGGCGAGTCGACGAGCAGTACTTC. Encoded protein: CASSRGQGRVDEQYF.

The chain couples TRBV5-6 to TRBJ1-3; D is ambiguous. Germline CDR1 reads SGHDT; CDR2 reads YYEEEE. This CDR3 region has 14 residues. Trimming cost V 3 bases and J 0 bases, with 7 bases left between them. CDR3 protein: CASSWQSSGNTIYF. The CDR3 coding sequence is TGTGCCAGCAGCTGGCAGAGCTCTGGAAACACCATATATTTT.

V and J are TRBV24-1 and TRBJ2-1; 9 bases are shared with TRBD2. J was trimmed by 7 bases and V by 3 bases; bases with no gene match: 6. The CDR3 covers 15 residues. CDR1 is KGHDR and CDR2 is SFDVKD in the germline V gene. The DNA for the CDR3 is TGTGCCACCAGTGATCCTAGCGGGAATGCGAATGAGCAGTTCTTC. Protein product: CATSDPSGNANEQFF.

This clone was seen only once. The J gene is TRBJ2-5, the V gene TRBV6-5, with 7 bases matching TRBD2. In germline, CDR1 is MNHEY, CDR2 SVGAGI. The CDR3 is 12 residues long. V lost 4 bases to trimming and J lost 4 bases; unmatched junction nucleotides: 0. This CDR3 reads CASSSSGETQYF. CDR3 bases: TGTGCCAGCAGTTCTAGCGGAGAGACCCAGTACTTC.

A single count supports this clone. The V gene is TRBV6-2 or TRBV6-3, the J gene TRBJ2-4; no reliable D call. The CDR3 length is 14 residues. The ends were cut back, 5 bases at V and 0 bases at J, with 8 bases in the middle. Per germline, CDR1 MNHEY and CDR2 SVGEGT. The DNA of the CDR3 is TGTGCCAGCAGTCAGGCGCTAGCCAAAAACATTCAGTACTTC. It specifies CASSQALAKNIQYF.

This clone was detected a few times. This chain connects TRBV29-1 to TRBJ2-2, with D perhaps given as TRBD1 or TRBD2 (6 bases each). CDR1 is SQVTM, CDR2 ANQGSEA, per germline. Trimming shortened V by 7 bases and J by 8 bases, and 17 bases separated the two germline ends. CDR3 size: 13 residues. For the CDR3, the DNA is TGCAGCGCTGTGAAGGCGGGGACAGGGGAGCTGTTTTTT. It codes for CSAVKAGTGELFF.

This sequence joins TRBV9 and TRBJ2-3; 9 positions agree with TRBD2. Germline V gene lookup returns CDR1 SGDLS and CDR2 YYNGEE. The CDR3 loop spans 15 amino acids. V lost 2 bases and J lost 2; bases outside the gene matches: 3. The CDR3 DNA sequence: TGTGCCAGCAGCGTTAGCGGGGGATACACAGATACGCAGTATTTT. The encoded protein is CASSVSGGYTDTQYF.

In nucleotides, the CDR3 is TGTGCCATCACTGGGACAGGGACCACTGAAGCTTTCTTT. Protein product: CAITGTGTTEAFF. The chain joins TRBV10-3 to TRBJ1-1; 9 bases line up with TRBD1. There are 13 residues in the CDR3. Germline loops: CDR1 ENHRY, CDR2 SYGVKD. Trimming took 7 bases from V and 4 from J; bases not matched to a gene: 4.

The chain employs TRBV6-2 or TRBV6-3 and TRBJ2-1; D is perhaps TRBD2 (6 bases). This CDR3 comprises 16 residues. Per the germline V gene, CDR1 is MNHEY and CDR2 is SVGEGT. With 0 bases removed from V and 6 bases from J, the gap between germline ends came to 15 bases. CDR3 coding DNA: TGTGCCAGCAGTTACTCTGTCGGAGGGACCGGCAATGAGCAGTTCTTC. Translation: CASSYSVGGTGNEQFF.

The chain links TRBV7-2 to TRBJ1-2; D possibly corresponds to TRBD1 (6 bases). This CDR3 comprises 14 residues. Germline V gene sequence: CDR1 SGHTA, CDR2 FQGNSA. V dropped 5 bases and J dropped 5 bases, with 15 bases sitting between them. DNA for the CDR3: TGTGCCAGCAGCCCCGGCTCGGGGGCGTATGGCTACACCTTC. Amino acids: CASSPGSGAYGYTF.

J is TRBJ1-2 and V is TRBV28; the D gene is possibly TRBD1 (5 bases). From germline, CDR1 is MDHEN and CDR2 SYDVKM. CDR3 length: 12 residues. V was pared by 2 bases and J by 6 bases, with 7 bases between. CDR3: CASSLKGDGYTF. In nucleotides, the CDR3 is TGTGCCAGCAGTTTAAAAGGGGATGGCTACACCTTC.

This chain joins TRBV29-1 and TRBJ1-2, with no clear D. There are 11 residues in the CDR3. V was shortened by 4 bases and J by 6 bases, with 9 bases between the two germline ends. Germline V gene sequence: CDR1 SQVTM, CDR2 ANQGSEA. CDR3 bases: TGCAGCGTTGTATGGGCGAATGGCTACACCTTC. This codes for CSVVWANGYTF. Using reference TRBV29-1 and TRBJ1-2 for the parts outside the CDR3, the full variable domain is SAVISQKPSRDICQRGTSLTIQCQVDSQVTMMFWYRQQPGQSLTLIATANQGSEATYESGFVIDKFPISRPNLTFSTLTVSNMSPEDSSIYLCSVVWANGYTFGSGTRLTVV.

The CDR3 nucleotides are TGCAGCGTTGGACAGGGAGCCCCTGAAGCTTTCTTT. As protein: CSVGQGAPEAFF. This chain joins TRBV29-1 and TRBJ1-1; TRBD1 aligns across 7 bases. V lost 4 bases to trimming and J lost 6 bases; unmatched junction nucleotides: 5. Germline V gene data show CDR1 as SQVTM and CDR2 as ANQGSEA. The CDR3 contains 12 residues.